This TCR beta chain derives from a study of T cell responses to AZD1222 COVID-19 vaccine. Study at large: Second-dose recipients at about 4 or about 12 weeks were treated as one pooled group.

Comments on this clone: Its antigen is not known.

Germline assignment: CDR1 SGHTA and CDR2 FQGNSA. Trimming took off 5 bases at V and 3 bases at J, with 13 bases between the two ends. This CDR3 has 14 residues. Study observations and caveats: In a largely white British group with more females than males, clonal diversity was possibly underestimated. Once two AZD1222 doses were given, Spike-specific TCR breadth and depth went up. No repertoire was sampled before or during the peak T cell response, only after it.

Some clones are missing from TCRdb's copy, which holds only in-frame ones; the method was immunoSEQ multiplex PCR. In the table there are about 100,000 clones, 70% to 90% of which are singletons. The chain uses TRBV7-2 and TRBJ1-1, with D possibly matching TRBD1 (6 bases). The TCR sequence derives from an adult in good health. The sequencing here drew on peripheral blood, taken on day 0 of AZD1222 vaccination. CDR3 protein: CASSPSGADTEAFF. The CDR3 DNA reads as TGTGCCAGCAGCCCTTCGGGGGCGGACACTGAAGCTTTCTTT.